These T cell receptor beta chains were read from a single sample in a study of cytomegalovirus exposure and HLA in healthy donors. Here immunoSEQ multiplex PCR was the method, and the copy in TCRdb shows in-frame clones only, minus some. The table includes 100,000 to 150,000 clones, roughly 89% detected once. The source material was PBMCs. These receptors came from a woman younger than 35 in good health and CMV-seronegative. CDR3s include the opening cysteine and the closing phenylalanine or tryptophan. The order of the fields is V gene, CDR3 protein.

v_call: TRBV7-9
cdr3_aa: CASSLIGQGNNEQFF

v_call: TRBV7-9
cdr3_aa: CASSLLRASESYNEQFF

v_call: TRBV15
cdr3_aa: CATSYRIGGREQFF

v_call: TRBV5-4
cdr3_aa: CASSLHLDPRQDEEKLFF

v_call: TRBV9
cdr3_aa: CASSPRDIRGPGTQYF

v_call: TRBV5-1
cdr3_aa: CASSLATSGGTDTQYF

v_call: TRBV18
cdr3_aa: CASSPFEAGVQETQYF

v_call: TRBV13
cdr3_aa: CASSFSTGELFF

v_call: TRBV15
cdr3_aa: CATSREGAGGQNEQFF

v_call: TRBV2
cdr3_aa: CASSDRVFRSPLHF

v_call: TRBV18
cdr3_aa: CASSPPPGLYNEQFF

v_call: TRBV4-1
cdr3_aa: CASSPLRGGGADTQYF

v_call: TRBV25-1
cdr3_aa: CASSDRVKTYNEQFF

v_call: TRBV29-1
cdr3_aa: CSVQRLRDSKFF

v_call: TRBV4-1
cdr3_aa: CASSNQRGGADTQYF

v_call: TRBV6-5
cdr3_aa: CASSYGTGLSEQYF

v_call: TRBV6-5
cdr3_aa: CASSRQGKTGNTIYF

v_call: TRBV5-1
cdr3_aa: CASSSDRVPAFF

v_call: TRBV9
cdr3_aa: CASSVRDKGNTIYF

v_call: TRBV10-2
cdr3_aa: CASSARPGTGLGTEAFF

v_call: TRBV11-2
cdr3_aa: CASSLAQPGSAGYTF

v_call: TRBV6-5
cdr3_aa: CASSYSDRLVQYF

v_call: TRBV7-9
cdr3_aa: CASSLDAGEQYF

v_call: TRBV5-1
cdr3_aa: CASSPGLSGNEQFF

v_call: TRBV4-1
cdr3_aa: CASSRDSAAVQAKNIQYF

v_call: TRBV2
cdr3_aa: CASSERRLMNTEAFF

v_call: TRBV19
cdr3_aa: CASERGGLNTEAFF

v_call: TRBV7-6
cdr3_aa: CAILTEGEQYF

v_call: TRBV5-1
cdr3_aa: CASSSTSGQETQYF

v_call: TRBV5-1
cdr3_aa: CASSSYRDRAYNEQFF

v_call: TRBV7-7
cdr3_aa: CASSSSGTLGNTIYF

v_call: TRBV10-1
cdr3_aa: CASSPGQGFEAFF

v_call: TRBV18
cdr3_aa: CASSQDRGGQPQHF

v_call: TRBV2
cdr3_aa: CASSERVAGGRDTQYF

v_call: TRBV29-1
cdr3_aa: CSVRTGRRYTF

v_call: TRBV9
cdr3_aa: CASSVSGGAGYEQFF

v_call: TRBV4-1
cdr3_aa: CASSQEGPPGSVGETQYF

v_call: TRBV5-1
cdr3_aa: CASSSRAGGNTDTQYF

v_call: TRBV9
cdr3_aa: CASSVELAGGVGTDTQYF

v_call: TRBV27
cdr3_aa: CASSGRGWVTEAFF

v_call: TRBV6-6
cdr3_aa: CASSYLTGGTGGYTF

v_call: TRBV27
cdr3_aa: CASSRHVDSNYGYTF